This record covers a single T cell receptor (beta chain). The data were obtained in a study of shared T cell receptors in the human thymus. Assay: immunoSEQ multiplex PCR; the TCRdb copy retains only in-frame clones and omits some. The data show about 710,000 clones, with 87% seen just once and roughly 0.0086% held by the top ten. Another study also made use of these data, one on human thymus T cells.

This clonotype was obtained from a boy under three years old with a congenital heart defect. The specimen sequenced was thymocytes.

CDR3 region: CASSLVLAGGSDTQYF. CDR3 nucleotides: TGTGCCAGCAGTTTAGTACTAGCGGGAGGGTCCGATACGCAGTATTTT. The rearrangement uses TRBV28 and TRBJ2-3, with 13 bases that match TRBD2. This CDR3 contains 16 residues. CDR1 is MDHEN, CDR2 SYDVKM, per germline. After removal of 2 bases from V and 6 bases from J, the junction contained 5 bases not matched to a gene.